The subject of this entry is one T cell receptor (beta chain). These data are taken from a study of T cell changes during pregnancy in multiple sclerosis. The V and J ends lost 0 bases and 4 bases respectively, with 11 bases between them. The CDR3 runs to 15 residues. The germline CDR1 and CDR2 sequences are SGDLS and YYNGEE. Here immunoSEQ multiplex PCR was the method, and the copy in TCRdb shows in-frame clones only, minus some. The sample yields approximately 52,000 clones, 80% to 95% seen once. Sequencing was performed on CD4+ T cells from peripheral blood mononuclear cells, taken in the third trimester of pregnancy. The chain carries TRBV9 and TRBJ2-1; D is perhaps TRBD2 (5 bases). This receptor was obtained from a female donor with multiple sclerosis, enrolled in a pregnancy study. The CDR3 spells CASSVGADLYNEQFF. The CDR3 coding sequence is TGTGCCAGCAGCGTAGGAGCGGACCTATACAATGAGCAGTTCTTC. Looking up the rest from reference TRBV9 and TRBJ2-1 gives the full variable domain: DSGVTQTPKHLITATGQRVTLRCSPRSGDLSVYWYQQSLDQGLQFLIQYYNGEERAKGNILERFSAQQFPDLHSELNLSSLELGDSALYFCASSVGADLYNEQFFGPGTRLTVL.